This TCR beta chain was documented in a study of cytomegalovirus exposure and HLA in healthy donors. Notes on the study in general: In a later analysis, the majority of CMV-associated beta chains seemingly showed HLA restriction. When the data were analyzed later, several of the most significant clusters appeared to be linked to common viral pathogens. 87-base-pair reads could not separate some V segments, including TRBV6-2 and TRBV6-3. Roughly even sequencing depth across donors was the assumption behind the presence/absence analyses.

It was with 60 Vbeta and 13 Jbeta primers that the PCR ran. Sequenced by immunoSEQ multiplex PCR; TCRdb stores in-frame clones only, minus some. The table shows 150,000 to 200,000 clones, with under 90% occurring only once. This CDR3 region has 15 residues. V was clipped by 3 bases and J by 7 bases, with 18 bases between them. Germline V gives CDR1 LNHDA, CDR2 SQIVND (reference sequence). With respect to this clone: Antigen specificity is unknown.

The TCR sequence derives from a man aged 25 to 45 in good health and CMV-seropositive. The sample was PBMCs. This sequence joins TRBV19 and TRBJ1-2; D perhaps matches TRBD1 (5 bases). The CDR3 spells CASSIKGREGFGYTF. CDR3 DNA sequence: TGTGCCAGTAGTATTAAGGGGCGGGAGGGGTTTGGCTACACCTTC.